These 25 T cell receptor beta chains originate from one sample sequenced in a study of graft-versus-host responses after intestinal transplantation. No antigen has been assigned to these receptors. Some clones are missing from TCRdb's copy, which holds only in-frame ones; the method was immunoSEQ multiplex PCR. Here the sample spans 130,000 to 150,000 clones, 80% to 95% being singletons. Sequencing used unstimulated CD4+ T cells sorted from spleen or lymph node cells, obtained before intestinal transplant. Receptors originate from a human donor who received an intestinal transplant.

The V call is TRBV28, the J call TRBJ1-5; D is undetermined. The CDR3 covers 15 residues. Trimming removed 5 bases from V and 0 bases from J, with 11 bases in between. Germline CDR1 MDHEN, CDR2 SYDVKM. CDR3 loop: CASSDYSYSNQPQHF. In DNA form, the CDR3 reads TGTGCCAGCAGTGATTACAGCTATAGCAATCAGCCCCAGCATTTT.

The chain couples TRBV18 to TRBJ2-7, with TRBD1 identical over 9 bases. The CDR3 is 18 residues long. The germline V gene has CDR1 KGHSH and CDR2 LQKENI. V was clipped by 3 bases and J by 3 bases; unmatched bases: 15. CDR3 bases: TGTGCCAGCTCACCGGTTCTACCCGGGACAGGGATCCTCTACGAGCAGTACTTC. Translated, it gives CASSPVLPGTGILYEQYF.

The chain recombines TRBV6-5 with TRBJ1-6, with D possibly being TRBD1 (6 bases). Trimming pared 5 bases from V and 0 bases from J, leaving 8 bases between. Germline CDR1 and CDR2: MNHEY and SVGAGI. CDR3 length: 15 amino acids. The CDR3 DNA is TGTGCCAGCAGTCAAGGGGGCTCCTATAATTCACCCCTCCACTTT. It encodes CASSQGGSYNSPLHF.

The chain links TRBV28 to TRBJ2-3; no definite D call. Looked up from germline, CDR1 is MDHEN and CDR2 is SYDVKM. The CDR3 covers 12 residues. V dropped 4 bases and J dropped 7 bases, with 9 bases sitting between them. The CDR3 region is CASSSSSNTQYF. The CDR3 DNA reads TGTGCCAGCAGTTCTTCTTCGAATACGCAGTATTTT.

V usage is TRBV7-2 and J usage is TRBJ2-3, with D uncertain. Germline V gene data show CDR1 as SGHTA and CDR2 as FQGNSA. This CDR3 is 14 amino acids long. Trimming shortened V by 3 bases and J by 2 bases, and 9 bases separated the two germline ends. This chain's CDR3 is CASSFGLLTDTQYF. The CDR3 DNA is TGTGCCAGCAGCTTTGGTCTCCTCACAGATACGCAGTATTTT.

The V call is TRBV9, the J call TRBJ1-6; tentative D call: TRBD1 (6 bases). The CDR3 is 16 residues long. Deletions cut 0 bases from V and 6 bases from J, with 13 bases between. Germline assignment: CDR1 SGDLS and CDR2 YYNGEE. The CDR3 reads CASSVALGGVNSPLHF. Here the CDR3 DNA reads TGTGCCAGCAGCGTAGCTTTAGGGGGGGTTAATTCACCCCTCCACTTT.

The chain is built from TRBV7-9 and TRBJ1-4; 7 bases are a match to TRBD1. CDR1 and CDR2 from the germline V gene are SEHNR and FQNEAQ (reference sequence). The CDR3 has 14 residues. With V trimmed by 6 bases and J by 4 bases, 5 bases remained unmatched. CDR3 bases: TGTGCCAGCAGTTCGGGACAGATTAATGAAAAACTGTTTTTT. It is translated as CASSSGQINEKLFF.

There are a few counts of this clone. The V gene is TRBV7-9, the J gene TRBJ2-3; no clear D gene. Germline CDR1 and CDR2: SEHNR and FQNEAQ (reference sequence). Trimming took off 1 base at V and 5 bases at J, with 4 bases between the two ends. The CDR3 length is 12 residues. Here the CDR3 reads CASSLVGDTQYF. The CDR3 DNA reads TGTGCCAGCAGCTTAGTGGGAGATACGCAGTATTTT.

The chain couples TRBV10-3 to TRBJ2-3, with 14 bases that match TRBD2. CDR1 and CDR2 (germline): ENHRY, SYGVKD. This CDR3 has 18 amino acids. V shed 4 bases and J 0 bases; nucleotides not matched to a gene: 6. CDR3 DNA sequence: TGTGCCATCAGTGGAGACGGACTAGCGGGAGGAAGCACAGATACGCAGTATTTT. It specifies CAISGDGLAGGSTDTQYF.

CDR3 in DNA: TGTGCCAGCAGCCAACCTTACCGGGACGTCCGTGAGCAGTTCTTC. Translating it yields CASSQPYRDVREQFF. V is TRBV9 and J is TRBJ2-1; either TRBD1 or TRBD2 may fit D (5 bases each). CDR3 length: 15 residues. Germline assignment: CDR1 SGDLS and CDR2 YYNGEE. V was shortened by 4 bases and J by 9 bases, with 20 bases between the two germline ends.

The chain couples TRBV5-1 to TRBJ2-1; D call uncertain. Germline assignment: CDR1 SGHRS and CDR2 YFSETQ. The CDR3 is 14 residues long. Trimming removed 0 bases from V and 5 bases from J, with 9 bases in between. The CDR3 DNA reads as TGCGCCAGCAGCTTGGCCGGTAAGGACAATGAGCAGTTCTTC. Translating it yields CASSLAGKDNEQFF.

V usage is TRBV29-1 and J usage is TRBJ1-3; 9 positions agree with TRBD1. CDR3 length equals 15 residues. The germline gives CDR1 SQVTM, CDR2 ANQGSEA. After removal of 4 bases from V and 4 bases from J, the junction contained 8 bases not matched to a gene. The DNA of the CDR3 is TGCAGCGTTGTATGGGGACAGGGTGCCGGAAACACCATATATTTT. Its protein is CSVVWGQGAGNTIYF.

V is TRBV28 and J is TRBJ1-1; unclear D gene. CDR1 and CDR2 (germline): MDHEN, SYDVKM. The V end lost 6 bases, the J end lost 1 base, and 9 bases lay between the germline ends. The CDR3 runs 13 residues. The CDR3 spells CASRPLPNTEAFF. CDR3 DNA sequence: TGTGCCAGCAGACCCTTACCGAACACTGAAGCTTTCTTT.

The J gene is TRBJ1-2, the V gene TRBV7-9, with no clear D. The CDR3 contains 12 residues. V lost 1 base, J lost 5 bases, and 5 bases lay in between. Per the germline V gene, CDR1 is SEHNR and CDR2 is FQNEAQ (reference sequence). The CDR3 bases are TGTGCCAGCAGCTTAGATCAGTATGGCTACACCTTC. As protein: CASSLDQYGYTF.

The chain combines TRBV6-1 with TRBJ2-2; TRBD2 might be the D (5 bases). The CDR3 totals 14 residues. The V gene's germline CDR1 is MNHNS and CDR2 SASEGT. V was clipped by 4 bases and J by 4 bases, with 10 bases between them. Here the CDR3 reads CASSVGEFTGELFF. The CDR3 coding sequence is TGTGCCAGCAGTGTCGGGGAATTCACCGGGGAGCTGTTTTTT.

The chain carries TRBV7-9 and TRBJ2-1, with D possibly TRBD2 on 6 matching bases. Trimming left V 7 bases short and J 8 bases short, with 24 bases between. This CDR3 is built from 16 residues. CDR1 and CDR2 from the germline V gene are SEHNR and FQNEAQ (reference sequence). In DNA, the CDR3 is TGTGCCAGCAACGCCGGGAGCTCCTCGGCCCTACATGAGCAGTTCTTC. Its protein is CASNAGSSSALHEQFF.

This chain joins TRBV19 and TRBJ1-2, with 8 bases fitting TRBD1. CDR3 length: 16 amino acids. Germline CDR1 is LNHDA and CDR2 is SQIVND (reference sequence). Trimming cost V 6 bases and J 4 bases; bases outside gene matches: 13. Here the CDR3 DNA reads TGTGCCAGTAGCCCCTCAACAGGGGGTGCTGTCTATGGCTACACCTTC. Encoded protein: CASSPSTGGAVYGYTF.

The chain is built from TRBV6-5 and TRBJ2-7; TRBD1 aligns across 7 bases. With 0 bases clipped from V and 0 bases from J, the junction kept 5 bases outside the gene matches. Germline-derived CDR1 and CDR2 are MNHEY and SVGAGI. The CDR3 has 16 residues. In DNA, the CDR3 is TGTGCCAGCAGTTACTCCGGGACAGTCGTCTCCTACGAGCAGTACTTC. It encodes CASSYSGTVVSYEQYF.

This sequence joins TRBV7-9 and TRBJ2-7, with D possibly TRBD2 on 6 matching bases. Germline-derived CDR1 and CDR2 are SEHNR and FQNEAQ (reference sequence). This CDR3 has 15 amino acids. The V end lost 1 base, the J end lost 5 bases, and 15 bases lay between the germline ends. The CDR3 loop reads CASSLDGGPVDEQYF. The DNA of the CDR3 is TGTGCCAGCAGCTTAGATGGAGGGCCTGTGGACGAGCAGTACTTC.

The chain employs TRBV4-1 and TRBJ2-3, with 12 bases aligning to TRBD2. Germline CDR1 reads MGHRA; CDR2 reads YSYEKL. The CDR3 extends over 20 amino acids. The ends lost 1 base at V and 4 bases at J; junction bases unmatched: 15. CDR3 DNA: TGCGCCAGCAGCCAAGGAAGACTAGCGGGAGAGGTTAGGGGCCCAGATACGCAGTATTTT. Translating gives CASSQGRLAGEVRGPDTQYF.

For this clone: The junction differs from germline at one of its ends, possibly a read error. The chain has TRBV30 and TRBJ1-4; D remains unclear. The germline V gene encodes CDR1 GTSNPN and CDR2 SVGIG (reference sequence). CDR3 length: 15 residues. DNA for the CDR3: TGTGCCTGGGGGGAAAATCTTCCGGCTAATGAAACACTGTTTTTT. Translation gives CAWGENLPANETLFF.

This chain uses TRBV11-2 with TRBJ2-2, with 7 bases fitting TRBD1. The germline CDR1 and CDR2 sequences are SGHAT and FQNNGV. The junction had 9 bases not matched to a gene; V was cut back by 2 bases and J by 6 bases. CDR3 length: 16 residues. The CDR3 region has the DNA TGTGCCAGCAGCTTAATCCCGGGACAGTTCCCCGGGGAGCTGTTTTTT. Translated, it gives CASSLIPGQFPGELFF.

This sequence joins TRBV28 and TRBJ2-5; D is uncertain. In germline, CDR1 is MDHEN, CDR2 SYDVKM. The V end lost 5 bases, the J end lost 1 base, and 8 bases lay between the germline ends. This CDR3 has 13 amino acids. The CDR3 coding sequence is TGTGCCAGCAGTCTCCCCCCCCAAGAGACCCAGTACTTC. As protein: CASSLPPQETQYF.

The CDR3 region has the DNA TGTGCCAGCAGCGCCTCTTTAATGTACCAAGAGACCCAGTACTTC. Its translation: CASSASLMYQETQYF. The chain links TRBV9 to TRBJ2-5; no clear D. CDR1 and CDR2 (germline): SGDLS, YYNGEE. V was shortened by 3 bases and J by 0 bases, with 12 bases between the two germline ends. The CDR3 has 15 amino acids.

The CDR3 coding sequence is TGCGCCAGCAGTAGCACGGGACTAGCGGGGGGGGAGCAGTACTTC. As protein: CASSSTGLAGGEQYF. The chain couples TRBV10-1 to TRBJ2-7; 16 bases line up with TRBD2. CDR1 and CDR2 from the germline V gene are WNHNN and SYGVQD (reference sequence). Trimming at V came to 5 bases and at J to 7 bases, leaving 5 bases not matched to a gene. The CDR3 loop spans 15 amino acids.